Below, one T cell receptor (beta chain) is given with its context. The antigen is unknown. Germline V gene lookup returns CDR1 MGHDK and CDR2 SYGVNS. CDR3 length equals 14 residues. The V segment lost 5 bases and the J segment 5 bases; nucleotides outside the gene matches: 4. RNA transcripts yielded amplified TCR beta CDR3 regions. First-round RT-PCR of the TCR CDR3 relied on the HTBI primer set. TCRdb called the multiplex PCR reads again in MiXCR, with one record for every CDR3 protein. The repertoire holds 150,000 or so distinct CDR3 sequences, with 9.4% as singletons. This entry comes from a study of T cells in Graves' hyperthyroidism and ophthalmopathy. General study results and limits: Blood also showed most of the thyroid clonotypes that were expanded above 0.001.

The chain uses TRBV25-1 and TRBJ2-1; TRBD2 aligns across 9 bases. The sequenced material came from blood. This clonotype was obtained from a young woman with Graves' hyperthyroidism that later progressed to Graves' ophthalmopathy. The CDR3 is CASSWAGGNNEQFF. The DNA for the CDR3 is TGTGCCAGCAGTTGGGCGGGGGGGAACAATGAGCAGTTCTTC.